This T cell receptor beta chain was sequenced in a study of persistence of HIV-infected CD4 T cells. Turning to this clone: Its antigen is not known.

Study-wide findings and caveats: Degenerate expanded CDR3beta sequences were enriched among CMV- and Gag-responding cells. Within sorted populations, more oligoclonal TCRs accompanied more oligoclonal proviruses.

The libraries were made with immunoSEQ version 4 in survey mode. TCRdb keeps only in-frame clones here, not all; method: immunoSEQ multiplex PCR. The sample consists of 37,000 or so clones, roughly 87% of them appearing once. This nonspecific control used anti-CD3/anti-CD28 bead stimulation of CD4+ T cells. Sorting of responding CD4+ T cells relied on upregulated CD40 ligand together with CD69. CD4+ T cell counts exceeded 400 cells/uL; CMV serology was positive. PBMCs were depleted of CD8+ T cells before stimulation. Sequenced material: CD4+ T cells sorted from PBMCs after 18-hour stimulation, taken from a patient who received antiretroviral therapy. This TCR was recovered from an adult man with HIV who was CMV-seropositive.

The CDR3 region has the DNA TGTGCCTGGAGTCGGGGGGGGACTGAAGCTTTCTTT. It specifies CAWSRGGTEAFF. The J gene is TRBJ1-1, the V gene TRBV30; perhaps TRBD1 as D (5 bases). Trimming took off 2 bases at V and 5 bases at J, with 9 bases between the two ends. This CDR3 has 12 residues. The germline V gene encodes CDR1 GTSNPN and CDR2 SVGIG (reference sequence).